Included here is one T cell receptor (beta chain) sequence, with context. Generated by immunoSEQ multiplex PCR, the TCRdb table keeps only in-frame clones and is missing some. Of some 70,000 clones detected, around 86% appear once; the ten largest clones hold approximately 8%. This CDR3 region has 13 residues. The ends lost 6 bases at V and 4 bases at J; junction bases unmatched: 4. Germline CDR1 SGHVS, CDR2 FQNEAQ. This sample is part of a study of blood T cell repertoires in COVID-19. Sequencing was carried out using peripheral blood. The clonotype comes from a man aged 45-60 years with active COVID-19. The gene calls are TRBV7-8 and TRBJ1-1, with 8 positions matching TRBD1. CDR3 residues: CASSFDRGTEAFF. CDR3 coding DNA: TGTGCCAGCAGTTTTGACAGGGGCACTGAAGCTTTCTTT.